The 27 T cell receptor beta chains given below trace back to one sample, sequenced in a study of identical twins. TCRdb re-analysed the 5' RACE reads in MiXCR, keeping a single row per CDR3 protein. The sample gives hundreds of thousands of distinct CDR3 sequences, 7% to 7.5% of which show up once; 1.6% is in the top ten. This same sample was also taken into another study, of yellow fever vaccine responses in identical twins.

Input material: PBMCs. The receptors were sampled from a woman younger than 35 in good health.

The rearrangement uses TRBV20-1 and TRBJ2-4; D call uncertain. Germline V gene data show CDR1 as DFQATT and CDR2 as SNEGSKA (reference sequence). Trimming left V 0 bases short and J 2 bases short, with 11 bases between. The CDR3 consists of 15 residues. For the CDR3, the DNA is TGCAGTGCTAGAGAGATGAGTTCGTCCAAAAACATTCAGTACTTC. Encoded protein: CSAREMSSSKNIQYF.

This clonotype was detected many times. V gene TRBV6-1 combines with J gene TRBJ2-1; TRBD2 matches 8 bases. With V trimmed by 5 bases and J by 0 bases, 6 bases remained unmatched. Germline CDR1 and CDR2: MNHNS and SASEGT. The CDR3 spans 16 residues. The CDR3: CASSPVAGYSYNEQFF. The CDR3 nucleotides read TGTGCCAGCAGTCCAGTAGCGGGGTACTCCTACAATGAGCAGTTCTTC.

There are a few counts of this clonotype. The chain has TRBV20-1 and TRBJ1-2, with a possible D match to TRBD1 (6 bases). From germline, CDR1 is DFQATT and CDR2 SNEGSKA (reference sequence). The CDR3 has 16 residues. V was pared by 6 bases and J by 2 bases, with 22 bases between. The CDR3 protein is CSATSGTSTGNYGYTF. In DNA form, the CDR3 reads TGCAGTGCCACGTCCGGGACAAGTACAGGAAACTATGGCTACACCTTC.

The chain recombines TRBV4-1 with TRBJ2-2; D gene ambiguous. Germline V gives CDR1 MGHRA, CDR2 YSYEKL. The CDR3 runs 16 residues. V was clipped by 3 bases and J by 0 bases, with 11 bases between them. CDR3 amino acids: CASSHLGRTNTGELFF. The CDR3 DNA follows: TGCGCCAGCAGCCACCTCGGACGGACGAACACCGGGGAGCTGTTTTTT.

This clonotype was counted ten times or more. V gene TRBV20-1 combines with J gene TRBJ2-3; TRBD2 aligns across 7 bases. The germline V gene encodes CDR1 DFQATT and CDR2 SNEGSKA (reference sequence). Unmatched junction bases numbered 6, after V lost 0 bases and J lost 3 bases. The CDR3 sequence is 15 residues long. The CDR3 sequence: CSARDGRRGTDTQYF. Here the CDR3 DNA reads TGCAGTGCTAGAGATGGCAGGCGGGGGACAGATACGCAGTATTTT.

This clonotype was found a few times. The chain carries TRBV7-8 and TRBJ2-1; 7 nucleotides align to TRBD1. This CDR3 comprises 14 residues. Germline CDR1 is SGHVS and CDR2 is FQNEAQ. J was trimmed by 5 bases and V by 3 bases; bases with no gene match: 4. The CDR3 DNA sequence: TGTGCCAGCAGCTTCATCGGACAGGACAATGAGCAGTTCTTC. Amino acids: CASSFIGQDNEQFF.

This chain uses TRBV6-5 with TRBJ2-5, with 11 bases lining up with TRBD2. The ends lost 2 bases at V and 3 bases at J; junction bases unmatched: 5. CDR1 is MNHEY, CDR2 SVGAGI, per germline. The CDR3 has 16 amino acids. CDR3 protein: CASSYQRGLAEETQYF. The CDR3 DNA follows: TGTGCCAGCAGTTACCAACGGGGACTAGCGGAAGAGACCCAGTACTTC.

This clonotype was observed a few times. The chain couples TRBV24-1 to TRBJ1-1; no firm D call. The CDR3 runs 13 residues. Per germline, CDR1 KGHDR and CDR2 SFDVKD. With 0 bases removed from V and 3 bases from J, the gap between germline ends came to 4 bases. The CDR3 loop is CATSDLEDTEAFF. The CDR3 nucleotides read TGTGCCACCAGTGATTTGGAGGACACTGAAGCTTTCTTT.

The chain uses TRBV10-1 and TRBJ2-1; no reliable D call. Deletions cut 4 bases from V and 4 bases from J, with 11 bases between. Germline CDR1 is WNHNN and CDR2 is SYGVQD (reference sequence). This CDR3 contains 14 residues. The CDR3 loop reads CASSAHRIYNEQFF. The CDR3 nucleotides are TGCGCCAGCAGTGCACACAGAATATACAATGAGCAGTTCTTC.

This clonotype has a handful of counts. The CDR3 is CASGSGIRNTEAFF. CDR3 nucleotides: TGTGCCAGCGGGAGCGGAATTCGGAACACTGAAGCTTTCTTT. The chain joins TRBV2 to TRBJ1-1; no clear D. The CDR3 runs to 14 residues. Trimming shortened V by 8 bases and J by 1 base, and 14 bases separated the two germline ends. CDR1 and CDR2 from the germline V gene are SNHLY and FYNNEI.

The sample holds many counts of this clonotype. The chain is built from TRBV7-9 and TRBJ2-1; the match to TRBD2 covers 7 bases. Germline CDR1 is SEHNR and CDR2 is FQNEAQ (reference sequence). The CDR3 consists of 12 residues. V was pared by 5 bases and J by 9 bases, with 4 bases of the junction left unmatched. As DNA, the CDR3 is TGTGCCAGCAGCAAGACTAGCTTTGAGCAGTTCTTC. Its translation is CASSKTSFEQFF.

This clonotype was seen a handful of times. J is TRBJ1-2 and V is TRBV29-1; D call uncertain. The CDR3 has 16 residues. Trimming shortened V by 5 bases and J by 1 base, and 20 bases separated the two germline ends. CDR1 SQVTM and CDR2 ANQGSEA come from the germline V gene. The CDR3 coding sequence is TGCAGCGTTCTTGAAAATGACGGTTGGATTAACTATGGCTACACCTTC. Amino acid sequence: CSVLENDGWINYGYTF.

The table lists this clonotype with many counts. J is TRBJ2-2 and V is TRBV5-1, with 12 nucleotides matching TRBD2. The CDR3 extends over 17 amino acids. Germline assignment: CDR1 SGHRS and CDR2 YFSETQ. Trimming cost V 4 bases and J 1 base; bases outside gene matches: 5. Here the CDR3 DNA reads TGCGCCAGCAGCCGGCGACTAGCGGGAGTGAACACCGGGGAGCTGTTTTTT. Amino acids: CASSRRLAGVNTGELFF. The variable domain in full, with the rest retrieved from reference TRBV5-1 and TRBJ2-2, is KAGVTQTPRYLIKTRGQQVTLSCSPISGHRSVSWYQQTPGQGLQFLFEYFSETQRNKGNFPGRFSGRQFSNSRSEMNVSTLELGDSALYLCASSRRLAGVNTGELFFGEGSRLTVL.

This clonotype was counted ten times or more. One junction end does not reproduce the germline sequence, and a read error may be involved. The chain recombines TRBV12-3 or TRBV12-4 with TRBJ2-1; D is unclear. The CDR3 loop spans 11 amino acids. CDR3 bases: TGCGCCAGCAGCTTGAGAGTCGAGCAGTTCTTC. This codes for CASSLRVEQFF.

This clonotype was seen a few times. The CDR3 loop reads CSAAGQKRANYGYTF. The CDR3 bases are TGCAGTGCTGCGGGACAGAAAAGAGCTAACTATGGCTACACCTTC. The V and J genes are TRBV20-1 and TRBJ1-2; 7 bases agree with TRBD1. The CDR3 contains 15 residues. The V and J ends lost 5 bases and 0 bases, in that order; junction bases with no gene match: 9. The germline gives CDR1 DFQATT, CDR2 SNEGSKA (reference sequence).

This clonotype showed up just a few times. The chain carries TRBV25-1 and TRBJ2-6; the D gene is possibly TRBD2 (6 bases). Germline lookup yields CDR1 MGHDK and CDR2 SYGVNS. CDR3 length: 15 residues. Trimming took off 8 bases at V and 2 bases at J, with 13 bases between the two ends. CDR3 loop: CASASAGPGANVLTF. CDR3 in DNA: TGTGCCAGCGCCAGTGCGGGGCCTGGGGCCAACGTCCTGACTTTC.

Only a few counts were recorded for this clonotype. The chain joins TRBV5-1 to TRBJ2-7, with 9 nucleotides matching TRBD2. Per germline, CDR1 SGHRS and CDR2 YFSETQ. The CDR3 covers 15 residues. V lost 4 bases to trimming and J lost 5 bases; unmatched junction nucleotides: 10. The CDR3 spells CASSGISGRINEQYF. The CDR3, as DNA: TGCGCCAGCAGCGGTATAAGCGGGAGGATCAACGAGCAGTACTTC.

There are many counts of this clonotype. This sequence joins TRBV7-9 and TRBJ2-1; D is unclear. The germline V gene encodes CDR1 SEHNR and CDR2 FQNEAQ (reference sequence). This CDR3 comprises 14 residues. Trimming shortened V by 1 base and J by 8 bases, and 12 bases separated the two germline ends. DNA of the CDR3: TGTGCCAGCAGCTTAGTAGTCCCCCGGGATGAGCAGTTCTTC. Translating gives CASSLVVPRDEQFF.

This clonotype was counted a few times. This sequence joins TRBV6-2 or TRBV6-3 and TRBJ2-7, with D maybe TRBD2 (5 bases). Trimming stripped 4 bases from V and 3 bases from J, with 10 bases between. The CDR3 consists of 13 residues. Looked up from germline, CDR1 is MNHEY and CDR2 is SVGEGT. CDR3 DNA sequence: TGTGCCAGCAGTTTCGGACTCAACTACGAGCAGTACTTC. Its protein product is CASSFGLNYEQYF.

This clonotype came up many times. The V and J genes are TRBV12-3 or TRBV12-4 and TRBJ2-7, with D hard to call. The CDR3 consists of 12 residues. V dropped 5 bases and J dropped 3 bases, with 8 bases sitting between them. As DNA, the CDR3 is TGTGCCAGCAGTCGGAACAACTACGAGCAGTACTTC. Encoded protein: CASSRNNYEQYF.

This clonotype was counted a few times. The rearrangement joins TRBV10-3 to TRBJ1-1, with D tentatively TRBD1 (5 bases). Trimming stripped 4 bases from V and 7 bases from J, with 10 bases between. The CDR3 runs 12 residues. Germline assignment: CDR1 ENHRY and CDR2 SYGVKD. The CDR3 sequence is CAISGTKIEAFF. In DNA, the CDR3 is TGTGCCATCAGTGGGACAAAGATTGAAGCTTTCTTT.

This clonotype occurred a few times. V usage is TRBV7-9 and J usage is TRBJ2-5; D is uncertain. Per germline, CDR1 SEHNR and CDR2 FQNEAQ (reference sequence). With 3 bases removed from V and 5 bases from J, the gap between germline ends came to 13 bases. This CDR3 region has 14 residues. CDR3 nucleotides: TGTGCCAGCAGCTTGAGTCGAGGTCGGGAGACCCAGTACTTC. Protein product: CASSLSRGRETQYF.

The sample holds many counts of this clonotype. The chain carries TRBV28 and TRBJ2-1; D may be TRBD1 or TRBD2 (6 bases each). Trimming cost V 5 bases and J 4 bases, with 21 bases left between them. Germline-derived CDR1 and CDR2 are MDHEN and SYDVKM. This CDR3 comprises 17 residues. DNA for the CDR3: TGTGCCAGCAGTGTTTATGCAGGGGCGGGAAGGTACAATGAGCAGTTCTTC. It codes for CASSVYAGAGRYNEQFF.

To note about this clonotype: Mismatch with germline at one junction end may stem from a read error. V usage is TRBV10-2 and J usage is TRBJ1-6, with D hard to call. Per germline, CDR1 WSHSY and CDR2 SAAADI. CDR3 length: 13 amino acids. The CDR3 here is CASSERLNSPPHF. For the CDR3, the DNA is TGCGCCAGCAGTGAACGCCTGAATTCACCCCCCCACTTT.

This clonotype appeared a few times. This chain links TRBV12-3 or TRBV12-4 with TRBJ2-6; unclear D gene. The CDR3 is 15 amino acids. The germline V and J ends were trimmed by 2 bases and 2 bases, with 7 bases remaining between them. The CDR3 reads CASSLQVTGANVLTF. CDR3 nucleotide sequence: TGTGCCAGCAGTTTACAGGTGACTGGGGCCAACGTCCTGACTTTC.

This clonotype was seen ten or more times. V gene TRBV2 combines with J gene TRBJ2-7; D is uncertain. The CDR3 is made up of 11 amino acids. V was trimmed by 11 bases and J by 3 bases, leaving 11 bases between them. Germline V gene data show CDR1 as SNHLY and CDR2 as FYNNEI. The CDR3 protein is CAAGTRYEQYV. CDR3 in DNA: TGTGCCGCCGGTACGCGCTACGAGCAGTACGTC.

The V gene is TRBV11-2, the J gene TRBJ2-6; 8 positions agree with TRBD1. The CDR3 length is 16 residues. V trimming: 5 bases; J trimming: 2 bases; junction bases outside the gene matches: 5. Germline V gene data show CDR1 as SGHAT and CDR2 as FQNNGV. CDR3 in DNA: TGTGCCAGCAGCACCGGGACAGGTGCTGGGGCCAACGTCCTGACTTTC. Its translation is CASSTGTGAGANVLTF.